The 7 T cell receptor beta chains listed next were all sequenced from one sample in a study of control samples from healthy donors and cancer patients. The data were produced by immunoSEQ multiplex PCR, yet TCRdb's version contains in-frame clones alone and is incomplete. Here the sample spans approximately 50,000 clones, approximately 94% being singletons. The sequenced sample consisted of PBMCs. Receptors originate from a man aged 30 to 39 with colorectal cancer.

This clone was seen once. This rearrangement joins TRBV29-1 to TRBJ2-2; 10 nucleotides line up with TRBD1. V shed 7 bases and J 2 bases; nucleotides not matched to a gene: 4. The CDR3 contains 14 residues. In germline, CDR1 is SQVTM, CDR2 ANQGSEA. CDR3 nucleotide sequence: TGCAGCGGGCGGGACAGGGGCAACACCGGGGAGCTGTTTTTT. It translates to CSGRDRGNTGELFF.

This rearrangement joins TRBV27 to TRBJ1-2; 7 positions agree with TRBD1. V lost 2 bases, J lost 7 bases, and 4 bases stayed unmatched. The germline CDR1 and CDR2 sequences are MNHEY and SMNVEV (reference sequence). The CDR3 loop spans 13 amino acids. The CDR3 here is CASSLMGQSGYTF. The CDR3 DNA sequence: TGTGCCAGCAGTTTAATGGGACAGTCTGGCTACACCTTC.

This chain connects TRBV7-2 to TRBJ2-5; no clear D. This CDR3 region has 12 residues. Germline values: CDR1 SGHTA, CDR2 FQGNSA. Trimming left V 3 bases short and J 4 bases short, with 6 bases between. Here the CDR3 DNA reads TGTGCCAGCAGCTTCCTGCTAGAGACCCAGTACTTC. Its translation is CASSFLLETQYF.

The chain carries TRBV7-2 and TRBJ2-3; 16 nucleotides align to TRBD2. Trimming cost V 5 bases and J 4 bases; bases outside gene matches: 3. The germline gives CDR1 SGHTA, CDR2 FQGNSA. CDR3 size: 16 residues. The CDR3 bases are TGTGCCAGCAGCCCGGGACTAGCGGGGGGGGCAGATACGCAGTATTTT. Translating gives CASSPGLAGGADTQYF.

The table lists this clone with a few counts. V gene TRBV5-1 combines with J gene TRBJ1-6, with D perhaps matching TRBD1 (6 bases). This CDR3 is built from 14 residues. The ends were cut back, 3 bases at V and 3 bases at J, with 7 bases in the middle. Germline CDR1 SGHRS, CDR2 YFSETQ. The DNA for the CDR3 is TGCGCCAGCAGCTCGGACAGCTATAATTCACCCCTCCACTTT. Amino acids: CASSSDSYNSPLHF.

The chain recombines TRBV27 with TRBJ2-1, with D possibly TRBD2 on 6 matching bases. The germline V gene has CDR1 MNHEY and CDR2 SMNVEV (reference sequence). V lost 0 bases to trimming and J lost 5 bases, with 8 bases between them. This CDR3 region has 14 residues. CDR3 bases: TGTGCCAGCAGTTTATCGTGGACTAACAATGAGCAGTTCTTC. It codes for CASSLSWTNNEQFF.

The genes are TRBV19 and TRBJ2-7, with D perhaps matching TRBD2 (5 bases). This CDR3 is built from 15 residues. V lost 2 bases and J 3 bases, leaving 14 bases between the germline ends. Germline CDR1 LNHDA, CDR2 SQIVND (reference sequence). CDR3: CASSISRTGSYEQYF. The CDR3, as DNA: TGTGCCAGTAGTATATCCCGGACGGGAAGCTACGAGCAGTACTTC.